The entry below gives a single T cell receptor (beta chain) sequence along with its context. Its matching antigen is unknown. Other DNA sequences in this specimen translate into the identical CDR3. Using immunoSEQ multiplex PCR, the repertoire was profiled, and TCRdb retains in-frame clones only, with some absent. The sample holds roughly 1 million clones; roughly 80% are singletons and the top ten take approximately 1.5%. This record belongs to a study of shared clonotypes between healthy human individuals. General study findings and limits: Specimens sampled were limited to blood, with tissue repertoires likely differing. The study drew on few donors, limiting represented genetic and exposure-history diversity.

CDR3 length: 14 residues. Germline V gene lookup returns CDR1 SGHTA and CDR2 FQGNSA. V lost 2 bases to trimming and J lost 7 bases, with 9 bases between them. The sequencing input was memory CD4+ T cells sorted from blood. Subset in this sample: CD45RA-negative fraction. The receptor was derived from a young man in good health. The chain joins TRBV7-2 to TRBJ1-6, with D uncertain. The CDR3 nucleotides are TGTGCCAGCAGCTTACAGGCGGGCAATTCACCCCTCCACTTT. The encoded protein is CASSLQAGNSPLHF.